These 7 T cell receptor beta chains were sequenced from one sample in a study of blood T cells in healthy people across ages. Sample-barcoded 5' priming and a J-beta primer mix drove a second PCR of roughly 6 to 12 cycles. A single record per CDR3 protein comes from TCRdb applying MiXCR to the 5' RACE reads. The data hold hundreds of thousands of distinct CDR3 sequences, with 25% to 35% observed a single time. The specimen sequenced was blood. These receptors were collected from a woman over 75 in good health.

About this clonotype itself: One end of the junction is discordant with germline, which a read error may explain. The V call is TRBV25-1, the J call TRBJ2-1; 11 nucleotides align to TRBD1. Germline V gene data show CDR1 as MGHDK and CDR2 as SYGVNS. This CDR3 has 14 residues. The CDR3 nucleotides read TGCGCCAGCAGTGGGACAGGGGGAGTCGATGAGCAGTTCTTC. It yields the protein CASSGTGGVDEQFF.

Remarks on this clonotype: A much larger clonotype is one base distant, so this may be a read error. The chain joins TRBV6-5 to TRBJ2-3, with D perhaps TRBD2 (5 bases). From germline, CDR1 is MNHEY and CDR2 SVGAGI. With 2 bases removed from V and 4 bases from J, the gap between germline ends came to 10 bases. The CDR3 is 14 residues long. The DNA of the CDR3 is TGTGCCAGCAGTTACGGGAGCGAGGCAGATACGCAGTATTTT. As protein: CASSYGSEADTQYF.

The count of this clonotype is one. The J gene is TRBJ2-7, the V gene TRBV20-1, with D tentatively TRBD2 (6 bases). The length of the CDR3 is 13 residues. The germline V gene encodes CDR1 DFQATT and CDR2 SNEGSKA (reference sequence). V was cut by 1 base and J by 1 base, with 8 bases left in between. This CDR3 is CSARAGVSYEQYF. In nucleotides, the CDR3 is TGCAGTGCTAGAGCGGGAGTATCCTACGAGCAGTACTTC.

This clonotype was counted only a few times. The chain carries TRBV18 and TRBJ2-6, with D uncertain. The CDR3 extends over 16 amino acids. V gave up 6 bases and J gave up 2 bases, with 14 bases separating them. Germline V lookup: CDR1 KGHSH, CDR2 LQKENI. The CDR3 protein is CASSSGRPAGANVLTF. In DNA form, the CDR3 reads TGTGCCAGCTCCTCCGGACGGCCAGCTGGGGCCAACGTCCTGACTTTC.

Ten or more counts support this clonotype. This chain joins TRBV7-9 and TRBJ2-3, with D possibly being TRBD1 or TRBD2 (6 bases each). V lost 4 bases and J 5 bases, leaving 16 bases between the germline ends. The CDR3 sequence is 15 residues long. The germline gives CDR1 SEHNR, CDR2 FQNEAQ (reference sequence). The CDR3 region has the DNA TGTGCCAGCAGCTCAGGCATACAGGGAGGAGATACGCAGTATTTT. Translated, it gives CASSSGIQGGDTQYF.

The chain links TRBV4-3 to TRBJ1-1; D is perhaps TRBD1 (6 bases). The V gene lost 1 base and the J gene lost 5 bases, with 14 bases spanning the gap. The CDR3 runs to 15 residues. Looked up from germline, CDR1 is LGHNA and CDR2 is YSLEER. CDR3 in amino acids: CASSQGGAWGTEAFF. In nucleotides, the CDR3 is TGCGCCAGCAGCCAAGGGGGGGCATGGGGAACTGAAGCTTTCTTT.

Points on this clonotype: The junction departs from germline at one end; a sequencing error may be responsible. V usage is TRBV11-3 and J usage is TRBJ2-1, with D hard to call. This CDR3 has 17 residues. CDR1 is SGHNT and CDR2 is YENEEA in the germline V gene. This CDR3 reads CANSATLGPVSYNEQFF. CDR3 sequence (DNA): TGTGCCAACAGCGCCACGCTCGGACCAGTATCCTACAATGAGCAGTTCTTC.